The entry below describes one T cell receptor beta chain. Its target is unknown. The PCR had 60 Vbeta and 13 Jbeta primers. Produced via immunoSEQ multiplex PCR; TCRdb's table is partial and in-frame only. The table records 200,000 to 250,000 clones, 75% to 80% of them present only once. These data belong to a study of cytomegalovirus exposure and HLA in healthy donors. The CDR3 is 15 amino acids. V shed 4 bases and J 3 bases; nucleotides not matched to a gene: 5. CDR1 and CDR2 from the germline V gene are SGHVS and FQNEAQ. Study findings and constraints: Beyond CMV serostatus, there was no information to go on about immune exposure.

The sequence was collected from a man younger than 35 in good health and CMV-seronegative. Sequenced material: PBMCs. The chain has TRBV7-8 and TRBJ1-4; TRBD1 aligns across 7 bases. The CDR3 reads CASSSRGQANEKLFF. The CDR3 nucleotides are TGTGCCAGCAGCTCCCGCGGACAGGCTAATGAAAAACTGTTTTTT.